This T cell receptor beta chain came from a study of blood T cell repertoires in COVID-19 (TCRdb year 2020). For the wider study: Collaborator samples came from the United States, Italy and Spain and covered acute and convalescent phases of COVID-19. The samples were drawn from the first 160 participants of the ongoing ImmuneRACE study and from about 1,200 subjects provided by 6 global collaborators. The dataset comprised deeply sampled blood TCRbeta repertoires from subjects exposed to, actively infected with, or recovered from COVID-19. The prospective study material was composed of cDNA or gDNA derived from T cells, B-cell-depleted T cells, or PBMCs. The sample metadata nearly always contained a de-identified subject ID, COVID-19 status, age in years and sex. The repertoires were made available in a free public database intended to serve as a resource for research on the immune response to SARS-CoV-2. Where HLA class I and class II types were available, the types were taken from metadata supplied by the sample provider, not from assay-based typing. General study outcomes and caveats: How much clinical and demographic metadata was included differed by source and by participant, and the metadata was provided uncurated.

Details on this clone: Its antigen specificity is not known. No quality values exist for individual bases; no much larger clone is one base distant.

The immunoSEQ Assay, a bias-controlled multiplex PCR, was used to amplify TCRbeta CDR3 regions from genomic DNA. Under the source paper's analysis protocol: Nucleated cell counts per sample were estimated from amplification of reference gene primers within the assay. To quantify the absolute abundance of each unique TCRbeta CDR3 rearrangement, sequence reads were collapsed and filtered. Productive Simpson clonality was computed per sample as the square root of Simpson's diversity index over productive rearrangements. TCRdb took over this immuneACCESS table, retaining in-frame rearrangements with V and J assigned. Such tables are incomplete; in checked studies, under half of the missing clones stem from an unresolved V gene, and the remainder is unexplained. That table is the source of V, J and clone size, and D and trimming were worked out from the DNA. In all, the sample holds some 300,000 clones, and roughly 87% of those were seen once. 0.9% to 1.2% of the sample lies in the top ten.

In the prospective study, participants were about 18 to 95 years old, resided in 25 or so geographic areas of the United States, and were enrolled through a virtual design. In the prospective study, cohorts were assigned on the basis of participant-reported clinical history obtained from a screening survey and a study questionnaire. For ImmuneRACE Cohort 3, a participant was defined as recovered based on two consecutive negative NP/OP PCR tests, clearance by a healthcare professional, or resolution of symptoms. Mobile phlebotomists in the prospective study collected whole blood, serum and a nasopharyngeal or oropharyngeal swab from every participant. Additional blood draws and questionnaires over an approximately two-month period could optionally be provided by prospective study participants. Before DNA extraction, blood samples from the prospective study were shipped at room temperature or frozen.

Germline trimming: 1 base from V, 4 bases from J; junction bases outside gene matches: 3. The germline V gene provides CDR1 SGHAT and CDR2 FQNNGV. The CDR3 numbers 14 residues from cysteine through phenylalanine. Just the 42-base CDR3 DNA is kept, in frame starting at base 1. The chain uses TRBV11-2 and TRBJ1-2, with 7 bases in between that match TRBD1. Sequencing was done on a sample of PBMCs or T cells enriched from blood (not recorded which). This clonotype was obtained from a woman aged 25 to 39 who had recovered from COVID-19. The CDR3 reads as follows: CASSLARDSYGYTF. The DNA sequence reads TGTGCCAGCAGCTTAGCCCGGGACAGCTATGGCTACACCTTC. The entire variable domain, with the stretches around the CDR3 drawn from the reference TRBV11-2 and TRBJ1-2 proteins, is EAGVAQSPRYKIIEKRQSVAFWCNPISGHATLYWYQQILGQGPKLLIQFQNNGVVDDSQLPKDRFSAERLKGVDSTLKIQPAKLEDSAVYLCASSLARDSYGYTFGSGTRLTVV.